Below are 17 T cell receptor beta chains sequenced from a single sample in a study of cytomegalovirus exposure and HLA in healthy donors. The PCR used 60 Vbeta and 13 Jbeta primers. The table came from immunoSEQ multiplex PCR; TCRdb's copy has only in-frame clones and leaves some out. The profile shows 150,000 to 250,000 clones, around 79% of them singletons. What was sequenced was PBMCs. The source is a girl between 10 and 17 years old in good health and CMV-seropositive.

This chain uses TRBV5-5 with TRBJ1-5; 8 bases match TRBD1. V was pared by 4 bases and J by 7 bases, with 4 bases of the junction left unmatched. Germline CDR1 SGHKS, CDR2 YYEKEE (reference sequence). This CDR3 region has 13 residues. The CDR3 nucleotides are TGTGCCAGCAGCCCGGACAGGGTCCAGCCCCAGCATTTT. It yields the protein CASSPDRVQPQHF.

V usage is TRBV11-2 and J usage is TRBJ1-4, with D tentatively TRBD1 (5 bases). The CDR3 runs 14 residues. Trimming took off 4 bases at V and 4 bases at J, with 10 bases between the two ends. The germline gives CDR1 SGHAT, CDR2 FQNNGV. Written as DNA, the CDR3 is TGTGCCAGCAGCTCGGACACCTATAATGAAAAACTGTTTTTT. Its protein is CASSSDTYNEKLFF.

This chain links TRBV11-3 with TRBJ2-5; weak D call: TRBD2 (9 bases). Germline CDR1 and CDR2: SGHNT and YENEEA. Trimming took off 5 bases at V and 5 bases at J, with 27 bases between the two ends. This CDR3 comprises 18 residues. The CDR3 nucleotides are TGTGCCAGCAGCCACAGGGGGGTGGCTAGCGGGGCTGGGGAGACCCAGTACTTC. Its translation is CASSHRGVASGAGETQYF.

The chain uses TRBV6-5 and TRBJ2-2, with D unclear. With 4 bases removed from V and 4 bases from J, the gap between germline ends came to 16 bases. Germline CDR1 MNHEY, CDR2 SVGAGI. The CDR3 totals 16 residues. The CDR3 DNA reads TGTGCCAGCAGTTCGAGCCCCCGATTGAGCACCGGGGAGCTGTTTTTT. As protein: CASSSSPRLSTGELFF.

The genes are TRBV6-6 and TRBJ1-3; 8 bases align to TRBD1. Germline values: CDR1 MNHNY, CDR2 SVGAGI (reference sequence). The junction had 10 bases not matched to a gene; V was cut back by 11 bases and J by 1 base. This CDR3 region has 15 residues. The CDR3 DNA reads as TGTGCCCCAACAGGGGGGGGCCCGTCTGGAAACACCATATATTTT. It codes for CAPTGGGPSGNTIYF.

The V and J genes are TRBV6-6 and TRBJ2-2; D is unclear. From germline, CDR1 is MNHNY and CDR2 SVGAGI (reference sequence). The CDR3 sequence is 12 residues long. Between the trimmed V and J ends, which lost 11 bases and 10 bases, there was a span of 17 bases. The CDR3 protein is CAHGRSLEELFF. CDR3 bases: TGTGCCCATGGCAGGTCCTTAGAGGAGCTGTTTTTT.

V usage is TRBV6-1 and J usage is TRBJ1-2; D gene ambiguous. V lost 5 bases to trimming and J lost 7 bases, with 14 bases between them. Germline V lookup: CDR1 MNHNS, CDR2 SASEGT. The CDR3 loop spans 13 amino acids. DNA of the CDR3: TGTGCCAGCAGTTCAGGCAGGCAATCTGGCTACACCTTC. Its protein is CASSSGRQSGYTF.

The chain uses TRBV2 and TRBJ2-4; 8 nucleotides agree with TRBD1. CDR3 size: 18 residues. The germline gives CDR1 SNHLY, CDR2 FYNNEI. V shed 6 bases and J 0 bases; nucleotides not matched to a gene: 13. The CDR3 here is CASSADRDPALAKNIQYF. DNA for the CDR3: TGTGCCAGCAGCGCGGACAGGGACCCAGCACTAGCCAAAAACATTCAGTACTTC.

CDR3 in amino acids: CASSTRRGASGNTIYF. The CDR3 DNA follows: TGTGCCAGCAGCACGCGCAGGGGCGCCTCTGGAAACACCATATATTTT. The chain combines TRBV7-9 with TRBJ1-3, with D possibly matching TRBD1 (6 bases). The V end was cut by 5 bases, the J end by 0 bases, with 14 bases between. Germline V gene sequence: CDR1 SEHNR, CDR2 FQNEAQ (reference sequence). CDR3 length: 16 amino acids.

The chain couples TRBV6-5 to TRBJ1-1, with 10 bases matching TRBD1. The CDR3 length is 14 residues. V trimming: 4 bases; J trimming: 6 bases; junction bases outside the gene matches: 5. Germline-derived CDR1 and CDR2 are MNHEY and SVGAGI. DNA for the CDR3: TGTGCCAGCAGTTCCGACAGGGGGCGAGCTGAAGCTTTCTTT. Protein: CASSSDRGRAEAFF.

This chain links TRBV30 with TRBJ2-3; TRBD2 matches at 7 bases. Germline V gene data show CDR1 as GTSNPN and CDR2 as SVGIG (reference sequence). This CDR3 comprises 13 residues. Germline trimming cut 4 bases from V and 10 bases from J; bases unmatched to any gene: 11. CDR3: CAWIRYRGESQYF. In nucleotides, the CDR3 is TGTGCCTGGATCCGTTATCGGGGGGAGTCGCAGTATTTT.

The V gene is TRBV7-2, the J gene TRBJ1-4; 8 bases are a match to TRBD1. In germline, CDR1 is SGHTA, CDR2 FQGNSA. V was clipped by 1 base and J by 5 bases; unmatched bases: 3. The CDR3 totals 15 residues. This CDR3 reads CASSLVGTGNEKLFF. CDR3 bases: TGTGCCAGCAGCTTAGTCGGGACAGGAAATGAAAAACTGTTTTTT.

The chain combines TRBV6-6 with TRBJ2-5, with a possible D match to TRBD1 (6 bases). The CDR3 runs 13 residues. V was cut by 5 bases and J by 5 bases, with 12 bases left in between. The germline CDR1 and CDR2 sequences are MNHNY and SVGAGI (reference sequence). Written as DNA, the CDR3 is TGTGCCAGCAGTACAGGGTTGCGGGAGACCCAGTACTTC. Its protein is CASSTGLRETQYF.

The chain uses TRBV6-1 and TRBJ2-5; 8 nucleotides align to TRBD2. The CDR3 totals 14 residues. In germline, CDR1 is MNHNS, CDR2 SASEGT. V shed 5 bases, J shed 11 bases, and the junction held 13 bases outside the gene matches. The chain's CDR3 is CASSSTYYSGEQYF. The CDR3 DNA reads TGTGCCAGCAGTTCGACCTATTATAGCGGGGAGCAGTACTTC.

DNA of the CDR3: TGTGCCAGCAGCCCCAAGGACAGCCTCATTGAAAAACTGTTTTTT. Its protein is CASSPKDSLIEKLFF. The chain carries TRBV7-9 and TRBJ1-4; possibly TRBD1 for D (6 bases). The CDR3 length is 15 residues. The germline V and J ends were trimmed by 5 bases and 7 bases, with 17 bases remaining between them. From germline, CDR1 is SEHNR and CDR2 FQNEAQ (reference sequence).

The rearrangement uses TRBV29-1 and TRBJ1-1; tentatively, D is TRBD1 (5 bases). V lost 4 bases and J 0 bases, leaving 9 bases between the germline ends. The CDR3 is 13 amino acids. Germline CDR1 is SQVTM and CDR2 is ANQGSEA. In DNA form, the CDR3 reads TGCAGCGTTGTCCGACAGCTGAACACTGAAGCTTTCTTT. It specifies CSVVRQLNTEAFF. Full variable domain (remainder filled in from reference TRBV29-1 and TRBJ1-1): SAVISQKPSRDICQRGTSLTIQCQVDSQVTMMFWYRQQPGQSLTLIATANQGSEATYESGFVIDKFPISRPNLTFSTLTVSNMSPEDSSIYLCSVVRQLNTEAFFGQGTRLTVV.

V and J are TRBV6-5 and TRBJ2-1; 11 bases align to TRBD2. With 0 bases clipped from V and 10 bases from J, the junction kept 8 bases outside the gene matches. From germline, CDR1 is MNHEY and CDR2 SVGAGI. The CDR3 has 16 residues. CDR3 nucleotides: TGTGCCAGCAGTTACTCGAGTAGCGGGGGGGCGGGGGAGCAGTTCTTC. Protein product: CASSYSSSGGAGEQFF.